The clone carrying this T cell receptor beta chain occurred once. V was pared by 4 bases and J by 8 bases, with 9 bases of the junction left unmatched. Germline CDR1 SEHNR, CDR2 FQNEAQ (reference sequence). This CDR3 is 14 amino acids long. The repertoire was sequenced with immunoSEQ multiplex PCR; TCRdb's copy has only in-frame clones and lacks some. Of about 54,000 clones listed, around 95% are singletons. These data originate in a study of control samples from healthy donors and cancer patients. The genes are TRBV7-9 and TRBJ1-1; TRBD1 matches at 8 bases. Input material: blood. The receptor was derived from a woman aged 30 to 39 in good health. DNA of the CDR3: TGTGCCAGCAGCTACCGGACAGGGTTCACGGAAGCTTTCTTT. Its protein is CASSYRTGFTEAFF.